What follows is one T cell receptor (beta chain) and its context. TCRdb itself ran the reads through MiXCR, one entry per CDR3 protein. The data contain fewer than 700,000 distinct CDR3 sequences, roughly 24% of them singletons. The data derive from a study of T cell repertoires in cytomegalovirus infection. The CDR3 is 14 residues long. The V end was cut by 6 bases, the J end by 5 bases, with 14 bases between. Germline CDR1 is MDHEN and CDR2 is SYDVKM. Input material: CD8+ T cells from PBMCs. The sequence derives from a human donor in good health (CMV status not recorded). Some clones in this sample may be carry-over from other donors' samples. The V and J genes are TRBV28 and TRBJ2-4; TRBD2 might be the D (6 bases). The CDR3 coding sequence is TGTGCCAGCAGCCTCGCGGGGTTGGAAAACATTCAGTACTTC. Its translation: CASSLAGLENIQYF. The whole variable domain, remainder taken from reference TRBV28 and TRBJ2-4, is DVKVTQSSRYLVKRTGEKVFLECVQDMDHENMFWYRQDPGLGLRLIYFSYDVKMKEKGDIPEGYSVSREKKERFSLILESASTNQTSMYLCASSLAGLENIQYFGAGTRLSVL.